Here is one T cell receptor beta chain with its context. Its matching antigen is unknown. TCRdb keeps only in-frame clones here, not all; method: immunoSEQ multiplex PCR. This table holds tens of thousands of clones, 75% to 85% found once. The CDR3 contains 15 residues. The germline V gene has CDR1 MNHNS and CDR2 SASEGT. V was cut by 6 bases and J by 5 bases, with 17 bases left in between. These data come from a study of glioma-infiltrating T cells after dendritic cell vaccination. On the study more broadly: Between the early 2000s and the early 2010s, patients got autologous tumor lysate-pulsed dendritic cell vaccines. Autologous tumor lysate was loaded overnight onto monocyte-derived dendritic cells grown approximately seven days with IL-4 and GM-CSF. At biweekly intervals, patients got three intradermal dendritic cell vaccine injections. General study points: Higher pretreatment TIL content predicted longer progression-free time and survival.

Sample time point: after dendritic cell vaccination, including at tumor progression/relapse. The sequencing here drew on blood, taken after dendritic cell vaccination. This receptor was obtained from a human donor with glioblastoma. This chain links TRBV6-1 with TRBJ1-5, with D perhaps matching TRBD1 (5 bases). CDR3 nucleotides: TGTGCCAGCAGACCCGACAGCCCTGGGGATCAGCCCCAGCATTTT. Its translation: CASRPDSPGDQPQHF.